The sequence of this T cell receptor beta chain was determined in a study of vaccination effects on CD4 cells after COVID-19. The germline V gene has CDR1 SEHNR and CDR2 FQNEAQ (reference sequence). With V trimmed by 5 bases and J by 0 bases, 6 bases remained unmatched. This CDR3 is 17 amino acids long. Here immunoSEQ multiplex PCR was the method, and the copy in TCRdb shows in-frame clones only, minus some. The data hold over 8,000 clones, with roughly 74% observed a single time. Under the ViraFEST assay, PBMC were stimulated with viral peptide pools so that antigen-specific CD4+ T cells expanded. Sequencing was performed afterwards. Following an approximately eleven-day culture, CD4+ T cells were purified. In regard to this clone: Its specificity is unknown.

The chain links TRBV7-9 to TRBJ2-5, with 13 bases identical to TRBD2. The material sequenced was CD4+ T cells from PBMCs cultured with HCoV-229E spike peptides, taken before COVID-19 vaccination. This receptor was obtained from a human donor who received a COVID-19 vaccine. The CDR3, as DNA: TGTGCCAGCAGCAGCGGGACTAGCGGGGTCTACCAAGAGACCCAGTACTTC. Its protein product is CASSSGTSGVYQETQYF.